This entry lists 14 T cell receptor beta chains sequenced from one sample in a study of blood T cell repertoires in COVID-19 (dated by TCRdb to about 2020). Library method: the immunoSEQ multiplex PCR assay. In TCRdb, the immuneACCESS table is reduced to in-frame sequences with V and J assigned. These tables do not hold every clone; where another copy was compared, an unresolved V gene accounts for under half, and the others remain unexplained. Within this sample are around 250,000 clones, with around nine tenths of them counted one time only. Of the sample, 5.5% to 9% falls within the top ten clones. The sequenced material came from peripheral blood. These receptors were collected from a woman between 65 and 79 years old with active or convalescent COVID-19.

This chain links TRBV2 with TRBJ1-4; a possible D gene is TRBD1 (6 bases). Germline CDR1 SNHLY, CDR2 FYNNEI. V was shortened by 8 bases and J by 14 bases, with 15 bases between the two germline ends. The length of the CDR3 is 11 residues. The DNA of the CDR3 is TGTGCCAGCTTGACGACAGGCGGGCTGTTTTTT. Its translation: CASLTTGGLFF.

This chain joins TRBV3-1 (or the pseudogene TRBV3-2) and TRBJ2-1; possibly TRBD2 for D (7 bases). Germline-derived CDR1 and CDR2 are LGHDT and YNNKEL (reference sequence). The CDR3 runs to 15 residues. V lost 3 bases and J 9 bases, leaving 18 bases between the germline ends. In nucleotides, the CDR3 is TGTGCCAGCAGCCATATAAGGGGGGGGCGTGGTGAGCAGTTCTTC. Translated: CASSHIRGGRGEQFF.

The chain joins TRBV27 to TRBJ2-4; 7 bases line up with TRBD2. CDR3 length equals 14 residues. Germline V gene sequence: CDR1 MNHEY, CDR2 SMNVEV (reference sequence). Trimming cost V 3 bases and J 12 bases; bases outside gene matches: 11. The CDR3 here is CASSLGGRGGTQYF. The DNA for the CDR3 is TGTGCCAGCAGTTTGGGTGGGAGGGGAGGCACTCAGTACTTC.

J is TRBJ2-5 and V is TRBV5-1; D might be TRBD2 (6 bases). V was trimmed by 4 bases and J by 11 bases, leaving 15 bases between them. This CDR3 has 12 amino acids. CDR1 and CDR2 from the germline V gene are SGHRS and YFSETQ. CDR3 sequence (DNA): TGCGCCAGCAGCGCTTCCATCGGGAGTCAGTACTTC. Translated, it gives CASSASIGSQYF.

The CDR3 loop is CASSQEVGTGELFF. CDR3 bases: TGTGCCAGCAGCCAAGAGGTTGGGACCGGGGAGCTGTTTTTT. The chain combines TRBV6-5 with TRBJ2-2; no clear D gene. V gave up 6 bases and J gave up 5 bases, with 13 bases separating them. CDR1 is MNHEY, CDR2 SVGAGI, per germline. CDR3 size: 14 residues.

This clone was picked up one time. V is TRBV12-3 or TRBV12-4 and J is TRBJ1-1; unclear D gene. V lost 5 bases and J 11 bases, leaving 15 bases between the germline ends. CDR3 length equals 12 residues. DNA of the CDR3: TGTGCCAGCAGTCTCCCGGGAAAGCCGGCTTTCTTT. Protein: CASSLPGKPAFF.

This clone was seen just once. J is TRBJ1-3 and V is TRBV3-1 (or the pseudogene TRBV3-2); the D gene is possibly TRBD1 (5 bases). The V and J ends lost 2 bases and 7 bases respectively, with 15 bases between them. Germline-derived CDR1 and CDR2 are LGHDT and YNNKEL (reference sequence). The CDR3 has 15 amino acids. CDR3 amino acids: CASSQLRAGGNTIYF. Written as DNA, the CDR3 is TGTGCCAGCAGCCAACTCCGGGCGGGGGGGAACACCATATATTTT.

The chain combines TRBV6-5 with TRBJ1-1; 7 positions agree with TRBD1. The CDR3 is 13 residues long. Germline V gene data show CDR1 as MNHEY and CDR2 as SVGAGI. J lost 6 bases, V lost 11 bases, and 12 bases had no gene match. This CDR3 is CACVRRDSPEAFF. CDR3 in DNA: TGTGCCTGCGTGAGGAGGGACAGCCCTGAAGCTTTCTTT.

The rearrangement links TRBV12-3 or TRBV12-4 to TRBJ1-2, with a possible D match to TRBD1 (5 bases). The CDR3 has 13 amino acids. Trimming took off 5 bases at V and 8 bases at J, with 15 bases between the two ends. The CDR3, as DNA: TGTGCCAGCAGTCCAGGGCCGGAACGGGGCTACACCTTC. Protein sequence: CASSPGPERGYTF.

This clone was observed a few times. The chain links TRBV6-5 to TRBJ2-5, with TRBD2 as a possible D gene (5 bases). The CDR3 totals 14 residues. Looked up from germline, CDR1 is MNHEY and CDR2 is SVGAGI. V lost 2 bases and J lost 5, with 12 bases in between. CDR3 nucleotide sequence: TGTGCCAGCAGTTACCCAACTAGGATGGAGACCCAGTACTTC. Translated, it gives CASSYPTRMETQYF.

A single count supports this clone. The chain has TRBV18 and TRBJ2-5, with 7 bases that match TRBD1. The J segment lost 4 bases and the V segment lost 3 bases, leaving 8 bases of the junction unmatched. This CDR3 region has 15 residues. Germline V CDR1 and CDR2: KGHSH, LQKENI. CDR3 sequence (DNA): TGTGCCAGCTCACCCGTGGGACAGAGGGGAGAGACCCAGTACTTC. Translating it yields CASSPVGQRGETQYF.

V gene TRBV7-6 combines with J gene TRBJ1-4; 11 bases map to TRBD1. The CDR3 totals 14 residues. V was clipped by 4 bases and J by 7 bases; unmatched bases: 2. Germline values: CDR1 SGHVS, CDR2 FNYEAQ. CDR3 DNA: TGTGCCAGCAGCTCCGGGACAGGGGGTGAAAAACTGTTTTTT. As protein: CASSSGTGGEKLFF.

The genes are TRBV18 and TRBJ2-7; a weak D match, TRBD1 (5 bases). V was cut by 2 bases and J by 3 bases, with 11 bases left in between. Germline V gene data show CDR1 as KGHSH and CDR2 as LQKENI. This CDR3 has 14 amino acids. This CDR3 reads CASSPNGALYEQYF. The CDR3 DNA follows: TGTGCCAGCTCACCAAATGGGGCCCTCTACGAGCAGTACTTC.

Only a few counts were recorded for this clone. The J gene is TRBJ1-2, the V gene TRBV7-8; tentatively, D is TRBD1 (6 bases). Deletions cut 4 bases from V and 1 base from J, with 19 bases between. The CDR3 is 17 amino acids. The germline gives CDR1 SGHVS, CDR2 FQNEAQ. The CDR3 DNA sequence: TGTGCCAGCAGCTCCAGCCGCACAGACAGGAATAACTATGGCTACACCTTC. Its translation is CASSSSRTDRNNYGYTF.